The T cell receptor (beta chain) described here comes from a study of identical twins (TCRdb year 2016). Some background on the complete study: To test whether fetal clonotypes persist, this study deep-sequenced TCR alpha and beta repertoires from monozygotic twins, from unrelated adults of various ages, and from cord blood. To rule out contamination, the twin experiments were replicated at different times with different library preparation protocols.

V trim: 6 bases; J trim: 5 bases; unmatched bases: 12. The CDR3 covers 16 residues, taking in both the cysteine and the phenylalanine. The read is trimmed to its CDR3 DNA, 48 bases read in frame from base 1. The germline V gene gives CDR1 as MNHNS and CDR2 as SASEGT. At least ten counts were recorded for this clonotype. Its antigen remains unidentified. Base qualities are not provided; no much larger clone lies one nucleotide away. The protocol used for the library was 5' RACE. Sequencing was performed on an Illumina HiSeq 2000. Template switching introduced a universal primer binding site; the final cDNA contained a unique molecular identifier, enabling accurate counting of TCR cDNA molecules. First-strand cDNA for TCR alpha and beta chains was synthesized from specific primers in the conserved constant-segment region. To control for contamination, every cDNA library carried two barcodes: a SMART-Mk sample barcode plus Illumina barcodes. TruSeq adapter sequences and Illumina sample barcodes were added in two successive PCR steps. TCR alpha and beta cDNA libraries were sequenced on the Illumina HiSeq platform with custom primers. The study's own analysis went as follows. MiGEC processed the raw reads to extract unique molecular identifiers, while MiXCR was used to determine the CDR3 positions. Recombination models were inferred per individual with the repgenHMM and IGoR tools using an EM algorithm. The tcR package in R was used for shared clonotype analysis, with sharing normalized by the product of cloneset sizes. To study raw recombination free of thymic and clonal selection effects, out-of-frame nonproductive sequences were analyzed. TCRdb applied fastp at Q25 and MiXCR to the public reads, then kept only in-frame beta chains. Entries that share a CDR3 protein sequence are merged under the most common genes and DNA. The V and J calls follow TCRdb's processing rather than the paper's. Across this sample there are around 570,000 distinct CDR3 sequences, with nearly 10% seen only once. The ten largest clones capture under 3% of the sample.

Overall results and qualifications from the work: The excess sharing between twins in beta out-of-frame sequences was weaker because fewer shared sequences reduced the signal-to-noise ratio. Out-of-frame TCR alpha sequences shared between twins showed an excess of low generation-probability sequences compared with coincidental sharing between unrelated individuals. In monozygotic twins, recombination models systematically underestimated out-of-frame TCR alpha sharing, but the models matched the sharing seen between unrelated individuals. Invariant T cells such as MAIT and iNKT could partly confound zero-insertion analyses, though diverse VJ usage argued against this for most clonotypes. Fewer insertions were carried by abundant cord blood beta clonotypes; a weaker similar trend was observed in young adult naive repertoires, while no such trend was observed in memory repertoires. Because the same donors could not be followed over many years, the conclusions relied on cross-sectional statistical analysis.

Every donor was a healthy Caucasian. The twin cohort consisted of three pairs of female monozygotic twins, all aged roughly 18 to 29 years. The RNA used for TCR libraries was isolated from peripheral blood mononuclear cells. This same sample was also part of a study on yellow fever vaccine responses in identical twins. The second publication reports: The authors reported that the T cell response to vaccination in identical twins appeared partly convergent and partly personalized. The study precisely tracked vaccine-responding T cell clones in identical twins.

The clonotype originates from a woman younger than 35 in good health. Specimen: PBMCs. The rearranged segments are TRBV6-1 and TRBJ2-1; TRBD2 fits 8 bases in the junction. The CDR3 in this case is CASRSRTSHTDNEQFF. The DNA is TGTGCCAGCAGAAGCCGGACTAGCCATACGGACAATGAGCAGTTCTTC.